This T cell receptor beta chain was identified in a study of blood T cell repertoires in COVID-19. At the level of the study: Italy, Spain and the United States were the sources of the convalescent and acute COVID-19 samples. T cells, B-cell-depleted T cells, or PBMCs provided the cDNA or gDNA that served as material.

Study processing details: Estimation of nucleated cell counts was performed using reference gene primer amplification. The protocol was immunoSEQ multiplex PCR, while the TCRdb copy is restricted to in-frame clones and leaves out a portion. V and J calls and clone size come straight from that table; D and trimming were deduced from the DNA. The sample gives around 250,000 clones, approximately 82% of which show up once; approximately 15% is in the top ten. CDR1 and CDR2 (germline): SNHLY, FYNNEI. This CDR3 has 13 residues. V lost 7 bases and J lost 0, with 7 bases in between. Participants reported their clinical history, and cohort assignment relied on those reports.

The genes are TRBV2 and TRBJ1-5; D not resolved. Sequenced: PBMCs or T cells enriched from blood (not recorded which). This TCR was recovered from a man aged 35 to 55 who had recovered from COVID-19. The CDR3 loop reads CASTQNSNQPQHF. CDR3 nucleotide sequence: TGTGCCAGCACGCAGAATAGCAATCAGCCCCAGCATTTT.